This record concerns one TCR beta chain sequence. CDR1 is SGDLS and CDR2 is YYNGEE in the germline V gene. The CDR3 consists of 15 residues. Trimming left V 4 bases short and J 2 bases short, with 15 bases between. The data stem from a study of blood T cell repertoires in COVID-19. Here immunoSEQ multiplex PCR was the method, and the copy in TCRdb shows in-frame clones only, minus some. Here the sample spans about 250,000 clones, over 75% being singletons. The rearrangement joins TRBV9 to TRBJ2-5; tentative D call: TRBD1 (6 bases). This clonotype was sampled from a woman at least 80 years old with acute or convalescent COVID-19. The specimen sequenced was peripheral blood. CDR3 protein: CASSIGPGQQETQYF. CDR3 bases: TGTGCCAGCAGCATCGGACCGGGACAACAAGAGACCCAGTACTTC. The full variable domain, in which reference TRBV9 and TRBJ2-5 provide the parts outside the CDR3, is DSGVTQTPKHLITATGQRVTLRCSPRSGDLSVYWYQQSLDQGLQFLIQYYNGEERAKGNILERFSAQQFPDLHSELNLSSLELGDSALYFCASSIGPGQQETQYFGPGTRLLVL.